The T cell receptor (beta chain) under discussion was sequenced for a study of blood T cell repertoires in COVID-19. Study-wide context: The United States, Italy and Spain provided the acute and convalescent COVID-19 samples. T cells, B-cell-depleted T cells, or PBMCs supplied cDNA or gDNA.

As originally analysed: Amplification from reference gene primers served as the basis for estimated nucleated cell counts. Measured with immunoSEQ multiplex PCR; TCRdb has only the in-frame clones, and not every one. The V and J calls and clone size were taken over from that table, and D and trimming were inferred from the DNA. This table holds about 180,000 clones, about 81% found once. CDR1 is MNHEY, CDR2 SMNVEV, per germline (reference sequence). The CDR3 contains 14 residues. Losses at the gene ends were 1 base for V and 3 bases for J; bases not matched to a gene: 2. The sequence derives from a woman of 80 years or more with COVID-19, enrolled during active disease. Sequencing input: peripheral blood. The chain joins TRBV27 to TRBJ2-7; 8 bases agree with TRBD1. The CDR3 region is CASSLLGQVYEQYF. The CDR3 DNA sequence: TGTGCCAGCAGTTTATTGGGACAGGTCTACGAGCAGTACTTC.